This T cell receptor beta chain was captured in a study of OX40 agonist ivuxolimab in advanced cancers. Study in general: Three partial responders included one hepatocellular carcinoma patient and two cutaneous melanoma patients.

V lost 0 bases and J lost 5, with 11 bases in between. Germline CDR1 is SGHNT and CDR2 is YYREEE (reference sequence). The CDR3 length is 14 residues. Some clones are missing from TCRdb's copy, which holds only in-frame ones; the method was immunoSEQ multiplex PCR. This sample has around 75,000 clones, with roughly 91% found just once. The chain is built from TRBV5-4 and TRBJ1-1; TRBD1 is a possible D gene (6 bases). The TCR originated in an adult with an advanced solid tumor such as melanoma, head and neck, liver or kidney cancer. The sample consisted of CD4+ or CD8+ T cells sorted from blood, taken in a trial of the OX40 agonist ivuxolimab. The CDR3 nucleotides read TGTGCCAGCAGCTTGGTGGCCAGGGGTACTGAAGCTTTCTTT. It translates to CASSLVARGTEAFF.